This passage covers 8 T cell receptor beta chains from one sample sequenced in a study of T-cell memory formation after mild COVID-19. TCRdb reprocessed the 5' RACE reads with MiXCR, giving one entry per CDR3 protein. The sample has some 130,000 distinct CDR3 sequences, approximately 17% seen once. Input material: PBMCs or a T cell subset sorted from them (not recorded which). The receptors shown here come from a man younger than 35 who had mild COVID-19 (a few samples of this study predate the infection). Cell type and time point are not known.

A few counts support this clonotype. This chain uses TRBV4-3 with TRBJ1-5, with unresolved D. There are 17 residues in the CDR3. Trimming left V 0 bases short and J 5 bases short, with 17 bases between. Per germline, CDR1 LGHNA and CDR2 YSLEER. CDR3 amino acids: CASSQEAHRTRDQPQHF. The CDR3 region has the DNA TGCGCCAGCAGCCAAGAAGCTCATCGGACCCGGGATCAGCCCCAGCATTTT.

The V gene is TRBV19, the J gene TRBJ2-1, with D possibly being TRBD1 or TRBD2 (6 bases each). From germline, CDR1 is LNHDA and CDR2 SQIVND (reference sequence). The V end was cut by 3 bases, the J end by 8 bases, with 17 bases between. The CDR3 contains 15 residues. The CDR3 sequence is CASSISGAPWDEQFF. The CDR3 nucleotides read TGTGCCAGTAGTATTTCGGGGGCTCCTTGGGATGAGCAGTTCTTC.

This clonotype was counted only a few times. The chain is built from TRBV7-3 and TRBJ1-1; D unresolved. Trimming shortened V by 4 bases and J by 6 bases, and 12 bases separated the two germline ends. Germline V CDR1 and CDR2: SGHTA, FQGTGA. The CDR3 spans 13 residues. The CDR3 loop reads CASSSTGSAEAFF. Here the CDR3 DNA reads TGTGCCAGCAGCTCCACGGGGTCGGCTGAAGCTTTCTTT. Variable domain in full (rest from reference TRBV7-3 and TRBJ1-1): GAGVSQTPSNKVTEKGKYVELRCDPISGHTALYWYRQSLGQGPEFLIYFQGTGAADDSGLPNDRFFAVRPEGSVSTLKIQRTERGDSAVYLCASSSTGSAEAFFGQGTRLTVV.

This clonotype was seen a few times. The rearrangement joins TRBV5-4 to TRBJ2-5; 8 bases line up with TRBD1. The length of the CDR3 is 12 residues. CDR1 is SGHNT, CDR2 YYREEE, per germline (reference sequence). V lost 6 bases and J lost 2; bases outside the gene matches: 0. The CDR3 protein is CASNRGQETQYF. CDR3 coding DNA: TGTGCCAGCAACAGGGGGCAAGAGACCCAGTACTTC.

This clonotype was found a few times. This chain links TRBV3-1 with TRBJ2-4, with TRBD1 matching 9 bases. CDR3 length equals 16 residues. Trimming at V came to 4 bases and at J to 1 base, leaving 5 bases not matched to a gene. Germline V gives CDR1 LGHDT, CDR2 YNNKEL (reference sequence). CDR3 bases: TGTGCCAGCAGCCCTTTCGGGACAGGGGCCAAAAACATTCAGTACTTC. It translates to CASSPFGTGAKNIQYF.

This clonotype appeared a few times. The chain uses TRBV10-3 and TRBJ2-1; D not resolved. The germline V gene encodes CDR1 ENHRY and CDR2 SYGVKD. There are 11 residues in the CDR3. With 1 base removed from V and 10 bases from J, the gap between germline ends came to 5 bases. The CDR3 DNA reads as TGTGCCATCAGTGAGTATAGGGAGCAGTTCTTC. Translating gives CAISEYREQFF.

The V gene is TRBV4-3, the J gene TRBJ2-1, with D perhaps TRBD2 (5 bases). The CDR3 runs to 15 residues. Germline V gives CDR1 LGHNA, CDR2 YSLEER. Trimming stripped 0 bases from V and 8 bases from J, with 14 bases between. CDR3 nucleotide sequence: TGCGCCAGCAGCCAAGAGATACGGGGTGGGCATGAGCAGTTCTTC. This sequence encodes CASSQEIRGGHEQFF.

This clonotype was picked up many times. This chain links TRBV10-1 with TRBJ2-7, with D uncertain. Germline V gives CDR1 WNHNN, CDR2 SYGVQD (reference sequence). The CDR3 is 12 amino acids. With 0 bases removed from V and 4 bases from J, the gap between germline ends came to 4 bases. CDR3: CASSESGYEQYF. CDR3 sequence (DNA): TGCGCCAGCAGTGAGTCGGGGTACGAGCAGTACTTC.